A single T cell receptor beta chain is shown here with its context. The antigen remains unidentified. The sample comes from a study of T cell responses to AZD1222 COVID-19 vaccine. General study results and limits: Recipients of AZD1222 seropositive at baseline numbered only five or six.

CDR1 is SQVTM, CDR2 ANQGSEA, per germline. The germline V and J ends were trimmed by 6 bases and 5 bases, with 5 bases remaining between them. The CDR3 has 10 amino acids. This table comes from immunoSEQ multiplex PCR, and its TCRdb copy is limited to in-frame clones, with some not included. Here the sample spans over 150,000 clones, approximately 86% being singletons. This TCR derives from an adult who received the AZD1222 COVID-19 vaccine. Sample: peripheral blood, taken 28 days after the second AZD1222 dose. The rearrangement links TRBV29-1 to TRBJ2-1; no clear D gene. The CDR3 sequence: CSVVHNEQFF. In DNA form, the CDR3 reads TGCAGCGTCGTCCACAATGAGCAGTTCTTC.